This TCR beta chain was captured in a study of human T cells and chemical hapten exposure. The CDR3 is 17 residues long. With V trimmed by 3 bases and J by 5 bases, 7 bases remained unmatched. The germline gives CDR1 SGHVS, CDR2 FQNEAQ. TCRdb called the RACE reads again in MiXCR, with one record for every CDR3 protein. The table lists under 300,000 distinct CDR3 sequences, roughly 7.7% of them singletons. As to time point: pre-sensitization, week 0. Treatment here: therapeutic diphenylcyclopropenone sensitization with weekly scalp DPC. V gene TRBV7-8 combines with J gene TRBJ2-1, with 13 bases matching TRBD2. The sequence was collected from a man aged 18 to 30 with alopecia areata. Some clones in this sample may be carry-over from other donors' samples. The specimen comprised whole blood, sampled in connection with sensitization to the hapten diphenylcyclopropenone (DPC). CDR3 in DNA: TGTGCCAGCAGCTTGGCCCGACTAGCGGGGGGACACAATGAGCAGTTCTTC. Amino acid sequence: CASSLARLAGGHNEQFF.